This T cell receptor (beta chain) derives from a study of blood T cell repertoires in COVID-19. Study in general: Acute-phase and convalescent COVID-19 samples originated in the United States, Italy and Spain.

The protocol was immunoSEQ multiplex PCR, while the TCRdb copy is restricted to in-frame clones and leaves out a portion. The sample gives 270,000 or so clones, 85% to 90% of which show up once; 11% is in the top ten. This CDR3 region has 15 residues. Germline V gene lookup returns CDR1 SGHRS and CDR2 YFSETQ. With 0 bases removed from V and 8 bases from J, the gap between germline ends came to 15 bases. The sequenced material came from peripheral blood. The receptor was derived from a woman between 25 and 40 years old with COVID-19, enrolled during active disease. V usage is TRBV5-1 and J usage is TRBJ1-5; perhaps TRBD1 as D (6 bases). CDR3 protein: CASSLDGGVMKPQHF. The CDR3 bases are TGCGCCAGCAGCTTGGATGGGGGCGTCATGAAGCCCCAGCATTTT.